The present T cell receptor beta chain was sequenced within a study of blood T cells in healthy people across ages. Study-wide background: Template-switching capture recovered about one barcoded beta molecule per two T cells.

Isolated per sample were at least 7 million PBMCs. Whole-study findings and limits: Per million T cells, TCR beta diversity dropped roughly linearly as age increased. Both naive CD4+ cell counts and diversity were greater in long-lived donors than in aged donors.

The CDR3 is made up of 16 amino acids. Germline trimming cut 5 bases from V and 4 bases from J; bases unmatched to any gene: 7. From germline, CDR1 is SGHTA and CDR2 FQGNSA. With a J-beta primer mix and a sample-barcoded 5' primer, a second PCR ran 7 to 11 cycles. Using its own MiXCR run on the 5' RACE reads, TCRdb lists one record per CDR3 protein. The repertoire holds 700,000 to 800,000 distinct CDR3 sequences, with about 42% as singletons. A remark on this clonotype: Its antigen is unknown.

The clonotype comes from a woman in her sixties in good health. Input material: blood. This chain uses TRBV7-2 with TRBJ2-5; 13 bases agree with TRBD2. The CDR3 DNA sequence: TGTGCCAGCAGCAAAGGACTAGCGGGGGTCTCAGAGACCCAGTACTTC. Translated, it gives CASSKGLAGVSETQYF.